This T cell receptor beta chain is from a study of T cell repertoires in cytomegalovirus infection. Study at large: Researchers turned to recently identified HLA-C-restricted CMV epitopes as well as well-studied HLA-B-restricted ones. From public TCR beta signatures came an indication of both CMV infection and matching HLA type.

The CDR3 covers 14 residues. V was trimmed by 5 bases and J by 0 bases, leaving 11 bases between them. Germline CDR1 is MGHDK and CDR2 is SYGVNS. Overall study results and limits: The study found HLA-C-restricted CMV-specific TCR beta clonotypes dominating the ex vivo response.

TCRdb reprocessed the reads with MiXCR, giving one entry per CDR3 protein. Of about 700,000 distinct CDR3 sequences in the sample, roughly a third were seen once. With respect to this clonotype: The antigen is not known.

V gene TRBV25-1 combines with J gene TRBJ2-7, with D unclear. Source: cultured PBMCs, taken from culture after CMV antigen stimulation. This sequence originates from a human donor in good health (CMV status not recorded). Some clones in this sample may be carry-over from other donors' samples. In DNA form, the CDR3 reads TGTGCCAGCAGTTCTACAGAAGCCTCCTACGAGCAGTACTTC. Translation: CASSSTEASYEQYF.